A single sample is the source of the 12 T cell receptor beta chains below, sequenced in a study of cytomegalovirus exposure and HLA in healthy donors. The PCR had 60 Vbeta and 13 Jbeta primers. Data came from immunoSEQ multiplex PCR; TCRdb stores just in-frame clones and leaves some out. The table includes around 90,000 clones, 85% detected once. The source material was PBMCs. The receptors were gathered from a man aged 35 to 55 in good health and CMV-seropositive.

The V and J genes are TRBV5-1 and TRBJ2-5; 7 bases match TRBD2. J was trimmed by 4 bases and V by 4 bases; bases with no gene match: 4. The CDR3 covers 13 residues. Germline CDR1 reads SGHRS; CDR2 reads YFSETQ. The CDR3: CASSVGGRETQYF. DNA of the CDR3: TGCGCCAGCAGCGTGGGAGGGCGAGAGACCCAGTACTTC.

The rearrangement joins TRBV9 to TRBJ2-1; 9 nucleotides match TRBD2. This CDR3 region has 14 residues. Losses at the gene ends were 1 base for V and 9 bases for J; bases not matched to a gene: 5. Per the germline V gene, CDR1 is SGDLS and CDR2 is YYNGEE. The CDR3 region is CASSVLASGVEQFF. As DNA, the CDR3 is TGTGCCAGCAGCGTACTCGCTAGCGGGGTTGAGCAGTTCTTC.

The rearrangement uses TRBV28 and TRBJ1-1; D is uncertain. The length of the CDR3 is 15 residues. Germline CDR1 MDHEN, CDR2 SYDVKM. The ends were cut back, 4 bases at V and 2 bases at J, with 14 bases in the middle. The CDR3 bases are TGTGCCAGCAGTTATCCCCAGGCCGGTAACACTGAAGCTTTCTTT. It specifies CASSYPQAGNTEAFF.

This clone was seen a single time. The chain employs TRBV27 and TRBJ2-7, with 12 bases aligning to TRBD2. V lost 3 bases to trimming and J lost 2 bases; unmatched junction nucleotides: 2. This CDR3 has 15 amino acids. Germline CDR1 and CDR2: MNHEY and SMNVEV (reference sequence). CDR3 nucleotide sequence: TGTGCCAGCAGTTTGTGGACTAGCGGGACCTACGAGCAGTACTTC. Translation gives CASSLWTSGTYEQYF.

The gene calls are TRBV19 and TRBJ1-6; D uncertain. The CDR3 extends over 15 amino acids. V was cut by 1 base and J by 6 bases, with 10 bases left in between. Per germline, CDR1 LNHDA and CDR2 SQIVND (reference sequence). The CDR3 DNA reads as TGTGCCAGTAGTATAGGCCAGAGACTTAATTCACCCCTCCACTTT. Amino acids: CASSIGQRLNSPLHF. Based on the CDR3 plus reference TRBV19 and TRBJ1-6, the full variable domain is DGGITQSPKYLFRKEGQNVTLSCEQNLNHDAMYWYRQDPGQGLRLIYYSQIVNDFQKGDIAEGYSVSREKKESFPLTVTSAQKNPTAFYLCASSIGQRLNSPLHFGNGTRLTVT.

V gene TRBV5-5 combines with J gene TRBJ2-7, with 13 bases lining up with TRBD2. The germline gives CDR1 SGHKS, CDR2 YYEKEE (reference sequence). Unmatched junction bases numbered 3, after V lost 0 bases and J lost 0 bases. CDR3 size: 17 residues. The DNA for the CDR3 is TGTGCCAGCAGCTTGGGACTAGCGGGGGGCGGCTCCTACGAGCAGTACTTC. This sequence encodes CASSLGLAGGGSYEQYF.

This chain links TRBV19 with TRBJ2-7; D is possibly TRBD2 (5 bases). Germline CDR1 is LNHDA and CDR2 is SQIVND (reference sequence). Trimming pared 1 base from V and 6 bases from J, leaving 7 bases between. The CDR3 extends over 12 amino acids. The CDR3, as DNA: TGTGCCAGTAGTATAGGCGGGTCCGAGCAGTACTTC. This gives the protein CASSIGGSEQYF.

V usage is TRBV28 and J usage is TRBJ2-3; no definite D call. The CDR3 loop spans 15 amino acids. CDR1 is MDHEN, CDR2 SYDVKM, per germline. V gave up 0 bases and J gave up 0 bases, with 7 bases separating them. The chain's CDR3 is CASSLWAVSTDTQYF. CDR3 in DNA: TGTGCCAGCAGTTTATGGGCGGTTAGCACAGATACGCAGTATTTT.

The V call is TRBV5-1, the J call TRBJ2-1, with 8 nucleotides matching TRBD1. Looked up from germline, CDR1 is SGHRS and CDR2 is YFSETQ. The junction had 8 bases not matched to a gene; V was cut back by 4 bases and J by 8 bases. This CDR3 is 14 amino acids long. CDR3 nucleotides: TGCGCCAGCAGCCCCGGGACAGGAAGGTATGAGCAGTTCTTC. Protein product: CASSPGTGRYEQFF.

The chain employs TRBV18 and TRBJ2-7, with D possibly being TRBD1 (5 bases). V lost 1 base, J lost 4 bases, and 14 bases lay in between. In germline, CDR1 is KGHSH, CDR2 LQKENI. There are 15 residues in the CDR3. CDR3 nucleotides: TGTGCCAGCTCACCACTGTCGCAGGGTTCGTACGAGCAGTACTTC. Amino acids: CASSPLSQGSYEQYF.

The chain combines TRBV5-1 with TRBJ2-1; TRBD2 aligns across 9 bases. The germline gives CDR1 SGHRS, CDR2 YFSETQ. J gave up 7 bases and V 5 bases, and 10 bases lay outside the gene matches. The CDR3 contains 15 residues. CDR3 loop: CASRSGLAGRNEQFF. The DNA of the CDR3 is TGCGCCAGCAGATCGGGACTAGCAGGTCGGAATGAGCAGTTCTTC. The complete variable domain, with remaining parts taken from reference TRBV5-1 and TRBJ2-1, reads KAGVTQTPRYLIKTRGQQVTLSCSPISGHRSVSWYQQTPGQGLQFLFEYFSETQRNKGNFPGRFSGRQFSNSRSEMNVSTLELGDSALYLCASRSGLAGRNEQFFGPGTRLTVL.

This CDR3 is CASSIVAGGQTYEQYF. The CDR3 nucleotides read TGTGCCAGTAGTATAGTAGCGGGAGGACAGACCTACGAGCAGTACTTC. The chain is built from TRBV19 and TRBJ2-7; TRBD2 aligns across 10 bases. The J segment lost 2 bases and the V segment lost 1 base, leaving 5 bases of the junction unmatched. Germline V gene data show CDR1 as LNHDA and CDR2 as SQIVND (reference sequence). The CDR3 loop spans 16 amino acids.